The T cell receptor beta chain under discussion was sequenced for a study of control samples from healthy donors and cancer patients. Sequencing was performed with immunoSEQ multiplex PCR; in TCRdb, only in-frame clones are kept and a portion is missing. This specimen shows around 190,000 clones; the ten leading clones hold under 2.5%. The CDR3 runs 15 residues. The germline CDR1 and CDR2 sequences are LNHDA and SQIVND (reference sequence). V was trimmed by 9 bases and J by 4 bases, leaving 19 bases between them. J is TRBJ2-1 and V is TRBV19; D is perhaps TRBD2 (5 bases). The specimen was blood. The source is a woman aged 30 to 39 in good health. The CDR3 sequence is CASARGAELYNEQFF. In DNA form, the CDR3 reads TGTGCCAGCGCCCGGGGAGCCGAGTTGTACAATGAGCAGTTCTTC.